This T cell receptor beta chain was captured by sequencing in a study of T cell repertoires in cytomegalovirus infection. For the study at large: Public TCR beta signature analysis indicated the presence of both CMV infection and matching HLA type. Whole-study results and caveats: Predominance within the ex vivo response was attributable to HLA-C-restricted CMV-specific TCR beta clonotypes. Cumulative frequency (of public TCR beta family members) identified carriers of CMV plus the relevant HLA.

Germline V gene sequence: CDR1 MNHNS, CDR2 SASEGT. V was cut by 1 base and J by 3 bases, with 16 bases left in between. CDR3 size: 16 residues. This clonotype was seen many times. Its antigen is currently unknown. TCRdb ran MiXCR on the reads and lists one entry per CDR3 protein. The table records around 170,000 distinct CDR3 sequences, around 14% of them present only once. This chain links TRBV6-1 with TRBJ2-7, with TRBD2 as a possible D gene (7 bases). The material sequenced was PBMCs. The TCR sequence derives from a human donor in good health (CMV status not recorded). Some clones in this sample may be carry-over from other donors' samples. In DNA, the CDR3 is TGTGCCAGCAGTGAAGTAGGGGGGACTATCCACTACGAGCAGTACTTC. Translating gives CASSEVGGTIHYEQYF.